This T cell receptor beta chain was documented in a study of pediatric ulcerative colitis. One to two pinch biopsies were taken from the rectum during colonoscopy. The germline V gene has CDR1 MNHEY and CDR2 SMNVEV (reference sequence). With 5 bases removed from V and 4 bases from J, the gap between germline ends came to 17 bases. CDR3 length: 15 amino acids. Each sample received Survey-level depth of up to 500,000 reads. Assay: immunoSEQ multiplex PCR; the TCRdb copy retains only in-frame clones and omits some. The table includes 15,000 to 20,000 clones, nearly 80% detected once. About this clone itself: Its specificity is not known.

Study-wide results and limits: No controls had the two rectal clonotypes shared by ulcerative colitis patients. A couple of patients had blood samples with substantially reduced template counts.

The sequenced material came from gut tissue. The rearrangement uses TRBV27 and TRBJ1-2; no reliable D call. The source is a boy younger than 18 who was a control in a study of pediatric ulcerative colitis. The CDR3 DNA reads TGTGCCAGCAGTCTCTACAGTAACCTGGGCTATGGCTACACCTTC. It codes for CASSLYSNLGYGYTF.